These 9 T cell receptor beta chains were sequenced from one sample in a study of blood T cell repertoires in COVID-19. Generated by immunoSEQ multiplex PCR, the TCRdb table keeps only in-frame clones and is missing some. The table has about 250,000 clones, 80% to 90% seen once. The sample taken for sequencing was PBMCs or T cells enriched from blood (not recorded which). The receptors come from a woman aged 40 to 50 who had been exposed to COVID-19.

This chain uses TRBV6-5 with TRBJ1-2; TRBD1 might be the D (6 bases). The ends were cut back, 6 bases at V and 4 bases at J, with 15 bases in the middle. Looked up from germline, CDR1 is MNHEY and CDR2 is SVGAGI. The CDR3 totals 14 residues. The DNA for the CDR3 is TGTGCCAGCAGAATAGCAGGGGCGAGCTATGGCTACACCTTC. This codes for CASRIAGASYGYTF.

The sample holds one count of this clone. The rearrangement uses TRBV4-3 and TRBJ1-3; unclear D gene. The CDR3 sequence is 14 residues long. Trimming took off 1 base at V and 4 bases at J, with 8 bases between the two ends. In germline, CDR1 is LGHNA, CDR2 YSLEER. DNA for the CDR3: TGCGCCAGCAGCCAAGGGTATAGAGGAAACACCATATATTTT. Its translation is CASSQGYRGNTIYF.

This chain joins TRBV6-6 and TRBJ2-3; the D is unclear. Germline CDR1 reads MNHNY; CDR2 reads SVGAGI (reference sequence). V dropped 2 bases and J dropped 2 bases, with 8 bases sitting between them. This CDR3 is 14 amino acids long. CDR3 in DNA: TGTGCCAGCAGTTACGGCATGTCCACAGATACGCAGTATTTT. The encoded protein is CASSYGMSTDTQYF.

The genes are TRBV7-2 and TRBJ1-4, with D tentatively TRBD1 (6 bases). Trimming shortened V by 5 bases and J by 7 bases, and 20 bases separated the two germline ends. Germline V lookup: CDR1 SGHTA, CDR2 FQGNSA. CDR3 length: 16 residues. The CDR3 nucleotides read TGTGCCAGCAGCGGGCGGCGGGCAGGGGATGCTGAAAAACTGTTTTTT. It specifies CASSGRRAGDAEKLFF. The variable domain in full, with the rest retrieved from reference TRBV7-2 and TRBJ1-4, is GAGVSQSPSNKVTEKGKDVELRCDPISGHTALYWYRQSLGQGLEFLIYFQGNSAPDKSGLPSDRFSAERTGGSVSTLTIQRTQQEDSAVYLCASSGRRAGDAEKLFFGSGTQLSVL.

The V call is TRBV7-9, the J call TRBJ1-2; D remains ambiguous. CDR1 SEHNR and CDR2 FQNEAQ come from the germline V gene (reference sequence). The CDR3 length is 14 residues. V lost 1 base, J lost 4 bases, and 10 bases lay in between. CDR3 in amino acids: CASSLVSGSYGYTF. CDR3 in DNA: TGTGCCAGCAGCTTAGTCTCGGGGAGCTATGGCTACACCTTC.

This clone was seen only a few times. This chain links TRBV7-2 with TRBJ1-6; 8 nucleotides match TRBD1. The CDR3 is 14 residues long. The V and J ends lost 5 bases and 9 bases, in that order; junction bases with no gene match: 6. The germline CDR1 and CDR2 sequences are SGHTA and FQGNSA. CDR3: CASSPPGGSSPLHF. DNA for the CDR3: TGTGCCAGCAGCCCTCCAGGGGGCTCTTCACCCCTCCACTTT.

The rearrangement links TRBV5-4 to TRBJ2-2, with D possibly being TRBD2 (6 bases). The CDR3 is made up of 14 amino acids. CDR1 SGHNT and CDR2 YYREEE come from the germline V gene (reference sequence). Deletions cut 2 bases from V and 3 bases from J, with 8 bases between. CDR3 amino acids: CASSFGGDTGELFF. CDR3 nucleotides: TGTGCCAGCAGCTTTGGAGGGGACACCGGGGAGCTGTTTTTT. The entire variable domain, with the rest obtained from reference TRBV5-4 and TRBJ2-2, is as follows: ETGVTQSPTHLIKTRGQQVTLRCSSQSGHNTVSWYQQALGQGPQFIFQYYREEENGRGNFPPRFSGLQFPNYSSELNVNALELDDSALYLCASSFGGDTGELFFGEGSRLTVL.

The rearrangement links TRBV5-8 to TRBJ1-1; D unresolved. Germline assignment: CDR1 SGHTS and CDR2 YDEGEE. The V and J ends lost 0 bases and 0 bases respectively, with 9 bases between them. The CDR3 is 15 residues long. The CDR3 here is CASSLGGLVNTEAFF. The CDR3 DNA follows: TGTGCCAGCAGCTTGGGCGGACTTGTGAACACTGAAGCTTTCTTT.

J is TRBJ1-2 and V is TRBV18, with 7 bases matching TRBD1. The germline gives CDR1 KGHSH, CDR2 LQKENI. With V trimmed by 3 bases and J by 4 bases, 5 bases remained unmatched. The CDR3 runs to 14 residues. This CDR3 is CASSPSGQSYGYTF. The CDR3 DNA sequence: TGTGCCAGCTCACCTTCGGGACAGTCCTATGGCTACACCTTC.